This TCR beta chain was documented in a study of response to subunit inactivated influenza vaccine. Broader study findings: Authors suggested that a seasonal influenza vaccination recruits few new T cells each time.

At least ten counts were recorded for this clonotype. The antigen is unknown. TCRdb called the RT-PCR reads again in MiXCR, with one record for every CDR3 protein. The sample includes 530,000 or so distinct CDR3 sequences, 12% of them seen just once. The V and J ends lost 2 bases and 4 bases, in that order; junction bases with no gene match: 0. CDR3 length: 14 amino acids. The germline V gene encodes CDR1 KGHDR and CDR2 SFDVKD. The sequenced sample was PBMCs from blood, obtained on the day of vaccination. J is TRBJ1-2 and V is TRBV24-1; the match to TRBD1 covers 10 bases. The clonotype originates from a man aged 45 to 65 who received an inactivated influenza vaccine. In DNA, the CDR3 is TGTGCCACCAGTGATTGGGACAGGGGCTATGGCTACACCTTC. Translation: CATSDWDRGYGYTF.